This T cell receptor (beta chain) was recovered during a study of blood T cell repertoires in COVID-19. Study at large: Samples came from the United States, Italy and Spain, spanning acute and convalescent COVID-19. In each case, the material was cDNA or gDNA derived from T cells, B-cell-depleted T cells, or PBMCs.

Trimming shortened V by 1 base and J by 8 bases, and 17 bases separated the two germline ends. The CDR3 length is 15 residues. CDR1 and CDR2 (germline): MNHNS, SASEGT. The data were produced by immunoSEQ multiplex PCR, yet TCRdb's version contains in-frame clones alone and is incomplete. This sample has some 150,000 clones, with around 89% found just once. This chain links TRBV6-1 with TRBJ1-2; no clear D. This TCR came from a woman aged 18-29 years who had recovered from COVID-19. The sequencing sample was made of PBMCs or T cells enriched from blood (not recorded which). CDR3 in DNA: TGTGCCAGCAGTGAAGTGGGCTTTAGCCGAGGGGGCTACACCTTC. It encodes CASSEVGFSRGGYTF.